This TCR beta chain was retrieved from a study of CD8+CD57+ T cells in acquired aplastic anemia. Investigators profiled TCR beta VDJ and CDR3 from genomic DNA template. One entry per CDR3 protein, called by TCRdb with MiXCR from the reads. The data hold tens of thousands of distinct CDR3 sequences, with roughly 72% observed a single time. Worth noting for this clonotype: The antigen remains undetermined.

Whoever was chosen for sequencing had shown CD8+CD57+ cell expansion by flow cytometry. Study conclusions and caveats: Patients and controls shared nearly 30 CD8+ CDR3 sequences, which appeared highly expressed in patients and within their immunodominant clones.

Trimming took 8 bases from V and 6 from J, leaving 14 bases between them. Germline CDR1 is SEHNR and CDR2 is FQNEAQ (reference sequence). This CDR3 has 12 amino acids. The source of this sequence is a human donor with aplastic anemia. Source material: sorted CD4+, CD8+, or CD8+CD57+ T cells (not recorded which) from PBMCs. The V and J genes are TRBV7-9 and TRBJ2-7, with D possibly being TRBD1 or TRBD2 (5 bases each). The CDR3 nucleotides read TGTGCCAGCGAGGGGCGGGTAGGCGAGCAGTACTTC. The encoded protein is CASEGRVGEQYF.